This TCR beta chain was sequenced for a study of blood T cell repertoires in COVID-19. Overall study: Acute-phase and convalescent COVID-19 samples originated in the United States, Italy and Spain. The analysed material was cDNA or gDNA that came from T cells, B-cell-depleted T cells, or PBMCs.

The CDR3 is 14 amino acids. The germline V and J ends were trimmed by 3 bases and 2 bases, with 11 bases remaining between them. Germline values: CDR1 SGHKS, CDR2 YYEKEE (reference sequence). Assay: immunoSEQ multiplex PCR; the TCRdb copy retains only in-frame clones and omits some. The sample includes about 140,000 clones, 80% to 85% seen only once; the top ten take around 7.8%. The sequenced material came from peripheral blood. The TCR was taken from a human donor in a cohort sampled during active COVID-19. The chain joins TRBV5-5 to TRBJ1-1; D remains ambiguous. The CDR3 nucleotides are TGTGCCAGCAGCTCGGCGGGCCCCAACACTGAAGCTTTCTTT. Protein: CASSSAGPNTEAFF.